This TCR beta chain was found in a study of blood T cell repertoires in COVID-19. The wider study: Donors in the United States, Italy and Spain gave samples during acute or convalescent COVID-19. PBMCs, B-cell-depleted T cells, or T cells were the source of the cDNA or gDNA that made up the material.

Profiled with immunoSEQ multiplex PCR; TCRdb holds only in-frame clones, not every one. The data contain 200,000 to 300,000 clones, about 79% of them singletons. The CDR3 length is 15 residues. Trimming cost V 4 bases and J 5 bases, with 17 bases left between them. Looked up from germline, CDR1 is SGHRS and CDR2 is YFSETQ. V usage is TRBV5-1 and J usage is TRBJ2-3; possible D gene TRBD2, 6 bases. The TCR sequence derives from a woman over 75 with acute or convalescent COVID-19. The sequencing sample was made of peripheral blood. CDR3 loop: CASSPLGRGGDTQYF. DNA of the CDR3: TGCGCCAGCAGCCCCCTTGGTAGGGGAGGAGATACGCAGTATTTT.